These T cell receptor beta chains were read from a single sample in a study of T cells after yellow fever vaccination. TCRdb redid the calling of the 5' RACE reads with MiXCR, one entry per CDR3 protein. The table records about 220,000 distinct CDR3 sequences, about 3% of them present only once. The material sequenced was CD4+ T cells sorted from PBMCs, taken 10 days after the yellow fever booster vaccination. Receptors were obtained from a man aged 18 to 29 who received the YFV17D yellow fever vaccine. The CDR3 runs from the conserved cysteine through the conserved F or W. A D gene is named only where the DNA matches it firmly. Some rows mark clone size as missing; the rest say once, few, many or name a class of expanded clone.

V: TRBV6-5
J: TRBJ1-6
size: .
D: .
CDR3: CASSYSTGHVGSPLHF
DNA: TGTGCCAGCAGTTACTCTACGGGACACGTTGGTTCACCCCTCCACTTT

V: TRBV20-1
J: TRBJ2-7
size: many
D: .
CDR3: CSARDRRNPTYEQYF
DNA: TGCAGTGCTAGAGATCGGCGGAATCCTACCTACGAGCAGTACTTC

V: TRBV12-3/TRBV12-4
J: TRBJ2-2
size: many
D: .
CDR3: CASSLTFGELFF
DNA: TGTGCCAGCAGTTTAACATTCGGGGAGCTGTTTTTT

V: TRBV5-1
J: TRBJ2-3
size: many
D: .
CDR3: CASSPYDSSTDTQYF
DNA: TGCGCCAGCAGCCCCTATGACAGCAGCACAGATACGCAGTATTTT

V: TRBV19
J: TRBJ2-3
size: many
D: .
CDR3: CASSTSLTDTQYF
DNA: TGTGCCAGTAGTACCAGCCTCACAGATACGCAGTATTTT

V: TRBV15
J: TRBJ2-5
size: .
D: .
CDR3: CATSRTTQETQYF
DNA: TGTGCCACCAGCAGAACCACCCAAGAGACCCAGTACTTC

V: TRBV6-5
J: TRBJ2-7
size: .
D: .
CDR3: CASCKGVPYEQYF
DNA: TGTGCCAGCTGCAAGGGGGTCCCCTACGAGCAGTACTTC

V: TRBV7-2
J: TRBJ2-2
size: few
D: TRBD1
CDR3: CASSWTGNTGELFF
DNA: TGTGCCAGCAGCTGGACAGGGAACACCGGGGAGCTGTTTTTT

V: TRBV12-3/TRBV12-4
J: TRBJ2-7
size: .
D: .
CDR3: CASSFRLAYEQYF
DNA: TGTGCCAGCAGTTTCCGGCTAGCCTACGAGCAGTACTTC

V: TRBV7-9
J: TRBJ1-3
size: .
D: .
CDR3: CASSSAGVGNTIYF
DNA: TGTGCCAGCAGCTCGGCGGGGGTCGGAAACACCATATATTTT

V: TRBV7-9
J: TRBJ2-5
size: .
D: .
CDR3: CASSLDGYVQETQYF
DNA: TGTGCCAGCAGCTTAGATGGTTATGTCCAAGAGACCCAGTACTTC

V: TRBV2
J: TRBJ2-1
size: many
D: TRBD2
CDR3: CASSDTSGGANEQFF
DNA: TGTGCCAGCAGTGATACAAGCGGGGGGGCGAATGAGCAGTTCTTC

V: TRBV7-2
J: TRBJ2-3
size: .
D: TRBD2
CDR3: CASSPFGTSGGLGTQYF
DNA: TGTGCCAGCAGCCCCTTTGGGACTAGCGGGGGGCTAGGTACGCAGTATTTT

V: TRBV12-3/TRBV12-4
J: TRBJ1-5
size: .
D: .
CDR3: CASSFSGTGNQPQHF
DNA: TGTGCCAGCAGTTTCTCTGGGACGGGGAATCAGCCCCAGCATTTT

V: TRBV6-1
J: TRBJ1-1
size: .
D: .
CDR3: CASSREGGVTEAFF
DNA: TGTGCCAGCAGTCGAGAGGGAGGGGTCACTGAAGCTTTCTTT

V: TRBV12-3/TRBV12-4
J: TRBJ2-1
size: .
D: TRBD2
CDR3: CASRLAGGPNEQFF
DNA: TGTGCCAGCAGACTAGCGGGGGGGCCGAATGAGCAGTTCTTC

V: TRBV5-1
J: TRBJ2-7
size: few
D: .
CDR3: CASSPAPRGPLTYEQYF
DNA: TGCGCCAGCAGCCCCGCGCCTAGGGGCCCCCTAACCTACGAGCAGTACTTC

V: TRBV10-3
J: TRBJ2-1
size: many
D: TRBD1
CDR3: CAISGAGGEQFF
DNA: TGTGCCATCAGTGGTGCAGGGGGTGAGCAGTTCTTC

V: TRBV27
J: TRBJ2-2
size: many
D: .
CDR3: CASSFEGTGELFF
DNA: TGTGCCAGCAGTTTCGAGGGGACCGGGGAGCTGTTTTTT

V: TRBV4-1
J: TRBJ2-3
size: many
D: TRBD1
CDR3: CASSEATGRPTDTQYF
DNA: TGCGCCAGCAGCGAGGCGACAGGGCGACCCACAGATACGCAGTATTTT

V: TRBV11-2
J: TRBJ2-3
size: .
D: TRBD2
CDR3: CASSLGIHERGRDTQYF
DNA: TGTGCCAGCAGCTTAGGCATTCATGAGCGGGGGAGGGATACGCAGTATTTT

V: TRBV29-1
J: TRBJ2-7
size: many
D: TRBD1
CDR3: CSATGQGGYEQYF
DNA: TGCAGCGCAACGGGACAGGGGGGCTACGAGCAGTACTTC